Following are 5 T cell receptor beta chains from one sample sequenced in a study of lymphopenia after photon versus proton radiotherapy. The assay was immunoSEQ multiplex PCR, and TCRdb's table has in-frame clones only and misses some. The table includes about 30,000 clones, approximately 89% detected once. Sequencing was performed on peripheral blood, taken from a patient treated with proton-based radiotherapy. The receptor set was obtained from a woman between 65 and 79 years old with pancreatic cancer. Some clones in this sample may be carry-over from other donors' samples.

The J gene is TRBJ2-2, the V gene TRBV19; D gene uncertain. From germline, CDR1 is LNHDA and CDR2 SQIVND (reference sequence). V shed 1 base and J shed 7 bases, with 7 bases lying between them. The CDR3 contains 13 residues. The CDR3 protein is CASSIGRHGELFF. CDR3 coding DNA: TGTGCCAGTAGTATAGGACGCCACGGGGAGCTGTTTTTT.

This chain joins TRBV5-1 and TRBJ1-1; 7 bases align to TRBD1. J gave up 1 base and V 4 bases, and 4 bases lay outside the gene matches. The CDR3 consists of 14 residues. Germline assignment: CDR1 SGHRS and CDR2 YFSETQ. CDR3 protein: CASSRGQTNTEAFF. The CDR3 nucleotides read TGCGCCAGCAGCAGGGGACAGACGAACACTGAAGCTTTCTTT.

This clone was seen just once. The rearrangement joins TRBV6-5 to TRBJ2-3, with TRBD2 matching 7 bases. Germline V gene lookup returns CDR1 MNHEY and CDR2 SVGAGI. The CDR3 spans 14 residues. V was clipped by 7 bases and J by 1 base; unmatched bases: 5. The CDR3 loop is CASKRGDGTDTQYF. The DNA of the CDR3 is TGTGCCAGCAAGCGGGGTGACGGCACAGATACGCAGTATTTT.

This clone has a single count. The rearrangement links TRBV7-2 to TRBJ2-7; 8 bases are shared with TRBD2. V lost 1 base to trimming and J lost 2 bases; unmatched junction nucleotides: 4. The V gene's germline CDR1 is SGHTA and CDR2 FQGNSA. CDR3 length equals 15 residues. The CDR3, as DNA: TGTGCCAGCAGCTTAGATATTAGCGGGGCCTACGAGCAGTACTTC. It specifies CASSLDISGAYEQYF.

This clone was picked up one time. The chain uses TRBV7-2 and TRBJ1-2; possibly TRBD1 for D (5 bases). This CDR3 is built from 14 residues. V gave up 5 bases and J gave up 7 bases, with 17 bases separating them. Germline V lookup: CDR1 SGHTA, CDR2 FQGNSA. The chain's CDR3 is CASSAGRDVGGYTF. CDR3 nucleotides: TGTGCCAGCAGCGCAGGCCGGGACGTCGGTGGCTACACCTTC. The full variable domain, in which reference TRBV7-2 and TRBJ1-2 provide the parts outside the CDR3, is GAGVSQSPSNKVTEKGKDVELRCDPISGHTALYWYRQSLGQGLEFLIYFQGNSAPDKSGLPSDRFSAERTGGSVSTLTIQRTQQEDSAVYLCASSAGRDVGGYTFGSGTRLTVV.